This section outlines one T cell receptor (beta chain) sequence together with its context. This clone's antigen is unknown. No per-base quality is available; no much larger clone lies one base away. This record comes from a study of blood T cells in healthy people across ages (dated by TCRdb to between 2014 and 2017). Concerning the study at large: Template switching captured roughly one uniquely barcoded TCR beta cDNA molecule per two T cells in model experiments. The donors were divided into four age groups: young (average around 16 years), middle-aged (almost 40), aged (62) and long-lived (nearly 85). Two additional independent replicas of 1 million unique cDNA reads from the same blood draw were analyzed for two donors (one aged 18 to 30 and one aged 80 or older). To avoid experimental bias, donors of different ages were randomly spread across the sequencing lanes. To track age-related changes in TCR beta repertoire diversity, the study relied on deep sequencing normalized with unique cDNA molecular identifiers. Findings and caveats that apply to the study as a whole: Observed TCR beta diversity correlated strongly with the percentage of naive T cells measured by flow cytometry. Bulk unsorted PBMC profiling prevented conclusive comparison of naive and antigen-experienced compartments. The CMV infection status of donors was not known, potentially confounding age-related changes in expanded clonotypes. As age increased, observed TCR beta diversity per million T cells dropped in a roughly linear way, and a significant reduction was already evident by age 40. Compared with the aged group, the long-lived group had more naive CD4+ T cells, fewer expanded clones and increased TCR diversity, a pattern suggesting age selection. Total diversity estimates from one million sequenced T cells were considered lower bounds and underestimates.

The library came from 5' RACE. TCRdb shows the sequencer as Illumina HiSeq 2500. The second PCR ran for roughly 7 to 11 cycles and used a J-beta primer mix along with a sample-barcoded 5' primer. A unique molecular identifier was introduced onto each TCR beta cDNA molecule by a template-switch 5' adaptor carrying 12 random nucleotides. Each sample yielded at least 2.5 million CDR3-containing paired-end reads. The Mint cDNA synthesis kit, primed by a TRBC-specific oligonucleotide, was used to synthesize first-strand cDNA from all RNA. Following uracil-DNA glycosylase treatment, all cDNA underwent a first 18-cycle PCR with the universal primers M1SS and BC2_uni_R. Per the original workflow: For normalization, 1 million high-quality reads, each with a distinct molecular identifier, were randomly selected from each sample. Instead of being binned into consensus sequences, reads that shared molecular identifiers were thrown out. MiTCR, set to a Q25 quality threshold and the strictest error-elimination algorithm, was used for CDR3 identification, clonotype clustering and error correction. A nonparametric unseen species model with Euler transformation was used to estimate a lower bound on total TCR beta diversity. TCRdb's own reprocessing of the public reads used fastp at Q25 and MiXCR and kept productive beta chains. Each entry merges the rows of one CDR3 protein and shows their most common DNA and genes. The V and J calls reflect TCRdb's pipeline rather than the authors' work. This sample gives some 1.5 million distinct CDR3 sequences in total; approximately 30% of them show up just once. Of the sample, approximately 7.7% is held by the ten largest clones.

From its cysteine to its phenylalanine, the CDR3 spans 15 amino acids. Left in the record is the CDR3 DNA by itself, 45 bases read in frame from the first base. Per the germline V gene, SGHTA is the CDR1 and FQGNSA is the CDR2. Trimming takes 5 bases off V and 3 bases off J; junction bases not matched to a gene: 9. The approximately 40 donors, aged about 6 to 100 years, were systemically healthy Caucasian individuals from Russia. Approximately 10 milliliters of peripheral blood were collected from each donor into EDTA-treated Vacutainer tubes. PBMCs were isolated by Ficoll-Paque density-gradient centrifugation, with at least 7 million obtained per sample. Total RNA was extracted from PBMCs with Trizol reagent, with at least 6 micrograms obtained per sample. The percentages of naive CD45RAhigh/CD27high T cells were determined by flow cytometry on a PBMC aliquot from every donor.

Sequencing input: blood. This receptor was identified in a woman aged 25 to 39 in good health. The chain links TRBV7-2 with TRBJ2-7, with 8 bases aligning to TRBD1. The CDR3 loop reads CASSRWVQGGYEQYF. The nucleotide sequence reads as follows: TGTGCCAGCAGCCGGTGGGTACAGGGGGGCTACGAGCAGTACTTC. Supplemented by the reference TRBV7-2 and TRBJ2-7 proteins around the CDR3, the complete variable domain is GAGVSQSPSNKVTEKGKDVELRCDPISGHTALYWYRQSLGQGLEFLIYFQGNSAPDKSGLPSDRFSAERTGGSVSTLTIQRTQQEDSAVYLCASSRWVQGGYEQYFGPGTRLTVT.